The clone carrying this T cell receptor beta chain turned up a few times. No antigen is known for it. The entry originates in a study of human T cells and chemical hapten exposure. At the level of the study: Patch tests of 0.01% DPC on the upper back were read at 6 days. The study's findings and limits: Sensitization with DPC brought no change to TCRs above 1 in 1000 in frequency. Large CDR3 similarity clusters arose significantly more often from expanded TCRs than from controls.

The time point: patch test 1, 2 weeks after DPC sensitization. Treatment described: therapeutic diphenylcyclopropenone sensitization with weekly scalp DPC. The library tagged each cDNA molecule with unique molecular identifiers. TCRdb recomputed calls from the RACE reads with MiXCR, one row per CDR3 protein. Among more than 90,000 distinct CDR3 sequences listed, roughly a tenth were seen once. This CDR3 has 14 amino acids. With 3 bases removed from V and 6 bases from J, the gap between germline ends came to 12 bases. This clonotype was sampled from a middle-aged man with alopecia areata. Some clones in this sample may be carry-over from other donors' samples. This chain uses TRBV12-3 or TRBV12-4 with TRBJ1-5; possible D gene TRBD1, 5 bases. Sequenced material: whole blood, taken in connection with sensitization to the hapten diphenylcyclopropenone (DPC). DNA of the CDR3: TGTGCCAGCAGTTTGGCCAGGGTCGGTCAGCCCCAGCATTTT. It specifies CASSLARVGQPQHF.